Detailed here is one T cell receptor (beta chain). Its antigen remains unknown. The data were taken from a study of Ad26.COV2.S vaccination and SARS-CoV-2 variants. Whole-study context: Administration of Ad26.COV2.S was intramuscular, either once or twice 56 days apart.

TCRdb's table, derived via immunoSEQ multiplex PCR, lists solely in-frame clones and lacks some. The table includes a few hundred thousand clones, approximately 90% detected once. Findings of the study overall: Recipients given vaccine exceeded placebo recipients in spike-specific TCR breadth.

Stated treatment: 15 to 20 received Ad26.COV2.S at low or high dose, single or two shots; 5 received placebo; per-sample allocation not given. After the first vaccine or placebo injection, samples were drawn on day 63. CDR1 WNHNN and CDR2 SYGVQD come from the germline V gene (reference sequence). This CDR3 contains 14 residues. The V gene is TRBV10-1, the J gene TRBJ2-4; 10 bases are a match to TRBD1. The sequence came from a person between 18 and 65 years old who received the Ad26.COV2.S COVID-19 vaccine or a placebo. The material sequenced was peripheral blood, taken in a trial of Ad26.COV2.S vaccine versus placebo. The CDR3 is CSTGQGLAKNIQYF. Written as DNA, the CDR3 is TGCTCTACGGGACAGGGGTTAGCCAAAAACATTCAGTACTTC.